The rows below give T cell receptor beta chains drawn from one sample of a study of lymphopenia after photon versus proton radiotherapy. The assay was immunoSEQ multiplex PCR, and TCRdb's table has in-frame clones only and misses some. The repertoire includes 150,000 to 200,000 clones, around nine tenths of them detected once, and around 5.1% sits in the top ten. The sample was peripheral blood, taken from a patient treated with photon-based radiotherapy. All receptors come from a man aged 50-59 years with gastric cancer. The CDR3 runs from the conserved cysteine through the conserved F or W. A D gene is named only where the DNA matches it firmly. Expanded clones are given a class, and other clones once, few, many or no size at all.

>.|TRBV27|TRBJ2-7|TRBD2
CASSLGLAGYEQYF
TGTGCCAGCAGTCTAGGACTAGCTGGCTACGAGCAGTACTTC
>.|TRBV19|TRBJ1-1|.
CASSIYEAPTEAFF
TGTGCCAGTAGTATCTATGAGGCCCCCACTGAAGCTTTCTTT
>.|TRBV29-1|TRBJ2-7|.
CSVERQGILYF
TGCAGCGTTGAAAGGCAGGGAATTTTGTACTTC
>.|TRBV9|TRBJ1-1|TRBD1
CASSVTGGTEAFF
TGTGCCAGCAGCGTGACAGGGGGCACTGAAGCTTTCTTT
>.|TRBV30|TRBJ1-4|.
CAWSPRGEKLFF
TGTGCCTGGAGCCCCCGAGGGGAAAAACTGTTTTTT
>.|TRBV7-6|TRBJ2-7|TRBD2
CASSAPDGLAGARYEQYF
TGTGCCAGCAGCGCACCCGATGGACTAGCGGGAGCCAGGTACGAGCAGTACTTC
>.|TRBV29-1|TRBJ1-1|.
CSGGGKGGTEAFF
TGCAGCGGTGGGGGGAAAGGGGGAACTGAAGCTTTCTTT
>.|TRBV7-8|TRBJ1-5|TRBD1
CASSFQGVSGNQPQHF
TGTGCCAGCAGCTTCCAGGGGGTAAGCGGCAATCAGCCCCAGCATTTT
>.|TRBV6-1|TRBJ2-1|.
CASSGGGAGDEQFF
TGTGCCAGCAGTGGTGGAGGGGCCGGGGATGAGCAGTTCTTC
>.|TRBV11-2|TRBJ2-1|TRBD2
CASSFLAGASNEQFF
TGTGCCAGCAGCTTTCTGGCGGGAGCGAGCAATGAGCAGTTCTTC
>.|TRBV5-4|TRBJ1-2|.
CASSLGGFPYGYTF
TGTGCCAGCAGCTTGGGGGGATTTCCTTATGGCTACACCTTC
>.|TRBV6-5|TRBJ2-1|.
CASSRDLYNEQFF
TGTGCCAGCAGTCGGGACCTCTACAATGAGCAGTTCTTC
>.|TRBV6-5|TRBJ1-5|TRBD1
CASSSWTGNQPQHF
TGTGCCAGCAGTTCCTGGACAGGGAATCAGCCCCAGCATTTT
>.|TRBV7-9|TRBJ2-5|TRBD1
CASSLTGGQETQYF
TGTGCCAGCAGCTTAACAGGGGGCCAGGAGACCCAGTACTTC
>once|TRBV10-3|TRBJ2-7|TRBD1
CAISESTRQGSLYEQYF
TGTGCCATCAGTGAGTCAACACGACAGGGATCCCTCTACGAGCAGTACTTC
>.|TRBV5-1|TRBJ2-5|.
CASTRGVTSGETQYF
TGCGCCAGCACCAGGGGGGTAACAAGTGGAGAGACCCAGTACTTC
>.|TRBV9|TRBJ2-5|.
CASSPGQGGETQYF
TGTGCCAGCAGCCCCGGACAGGGAGGGGAGACCCAGTACTTC
>.|TRBV7-3|TRBJ2-1|.
CASSSPGPLVEQFF
TGTGCCAGCAGCTCGCCGGGGCCTCTTGTTGAGCAGTTCTTC